The 22 T cell receptor beta chains below all came from one sample that was sequenced in a study of OX40 agonist ivuxolimab in advanced cancers. Libraries were prepared by immunoSEQ multiplex PCR; TCRdb keeps only in-frame clonotypes and omits some of them. The data show over 70,000 clones, about 88% seen once. The material was CD4+ or CD8+ T cells sorted from blood, obtained in a trial of the OX40 agonist ivuxolimab. These receptors came from an adult with an advanced solid tumor such as melanoma, head and neck, liver or kidney cancer.

The rearrangement joins TRBV9 to TRBJ1-4; perhaps TRBD1 as D (6 bases). Germline lookup yields CDR1 SGDLS and CDR2 YYNGEE. There are 17 residues in the CDR3. V lost 0 bases and J lost 7, with 19 bases in between. The CDR3 DNA is TGTGCCAGCAGCGTAGGTCCCCAGGGGTGGAGAGGTGAAAAACTGTTTTTT. Translation gives CASSVGPQGWRGEKLFF.

The gene calls are TRBV6-5 and TRBJ2-7, with D unresolved. With 10 bases removed from V and 1 base from J, the gap between germline ends came to 14 bases. The CDR3 contains 13 residues. Looked up from germline, CDR1 is MNHEY and CDR2 is SVGAGI. CDR3 residues: CATSPPNSYEQYF. CDR3 bases: TGTGCCACCTCTCCCCCAAATTCCTACGAGCAGTACTTC.

The rearrangement joins TRBV25-1 to TRBJ1-6; maybe TRBD1 (6 bases). CDR3 length equals 14 residues. V was shortened by 6 bases and J by 2 bases, with 8 bases between the two germline ends. Germline V gene sequence: CDR1 MGHDK, CDR2 SYGVNS. The CDR3 reads CASSTGPYNSPLHF. The DNA for the CDR3 is TGTGCCAGCAGCACAGGGCCCTATAATTCACCCCTCCACTTT.

CDR3 DNA sequence: TGTGCCAGCAGTTACTACCAGGGGGCGGAAGGCTACACCTTC. It encodes CASSYYQGAEGYTF. The chain is built from TRBV6-5 and TRBJ1-2; 8 bases match TRBD1. The CDR3 totals 14 residues. J lost 8 bases, V lost 1 base, and 6 bases had no gene match. Germline V gene data show CDR1 as MNHEY and CDR2 as SVGAGI.

The chain employs TRBV7-3 and TRBJ1-1; 11 bases agree with TRBD1. The germline V gene has CDR1 SGHTA and CDR2 FQGTGA. V lost 4 bases to trimming and J lost 11 bases; unmatched junction nucleotides: 12. The CDR3 has 15 amino acids. The CDR3 bases are TGTGCCAGCAGCTCCTCAGCCCGGGACAGGGGGAAGGCTTTCTTT. Translating it yields CASSSSARDRGKAFF.

The V call is TRBV6-5, the J call TRBJ2-5, with 14 bases identical to TRBD2. Germline V gene sequence: CDR1 MNHEY, CDR2 SVGAGI. After removal of 2 bases from V and 9 bases from J, the junction contained 8 bases not matched to a gene. CDR3 length: 16 amino acids. The DNA for the CDR3 is TGTGCCAGCAGTTACGGGACTAGCGGGGGAAGGGGGTCCCAGTACTTC. Amino acid sequence: CASSYGTSGGRGSQYF.

The chain carries TRBV6-5 and TRBJ1-2; D remains unclear. In germline, CDR1 is MNHEY, CDR2 SVGAGI. V dropped 3 bases and J dropped 6 bases, with 8 bases sitting between them. The CDR3 contains 12 residues. This CDR3 is CASSYSQDGYTF. The DNA for the CDR3 is TGTGCCAGCAGTTATAGCCAAGATGGCTACACCTTC.

The chain links TRBV7-2 to TRBJ1-4; D gene ambiguous. V was clipped by 0 bases and J by 3 bases, with 8 bases between them. CDR3 length: 15 residues. Per germline, CDR1 SGHTA and CDR2 FQGNSA. The CDR3 is CASSLAAVPNEKLFF. CDR3 DNA sequence: TGTGCCAGCAGCTTAGCGGCGGTGCCTAATGAAAAACTGTTTTTT.

This clone was seen only once. The chain uses TRBV27 and TRBJ2-1; possibly TRBD1 for D (6 bases). Per the germline V gene, CDR1 is MNHEY and CDR2 is SMNVEV (reference sequence). The CDR3 contains 13 residues. Trimming took 5 bases from V and 9 from J, leaving 14 bases between them. CDR3 sequence (DNA): TGTGCCAGCAGTCGCCAACAGGGCAGTGAGCAGTTCTTC. Translating it yields CASSRQQGSEQFF.

The chain carries TRBV5-1 and TRBJ2-7; 7 positions match TRBD1. This CDR3 has 17 residues. The trim removed 0 bases at V and 0 bases at J, leaving 9 bases unmatched. Germline CDR1 SGHRS, CDR2 YFSETQ. CDR3 amino acids: CASSLGLRGQTSYEQYF. The CDR3 region has the DNA TGCGCCAGCAGCTTGGGGCTTAGGGGACAGACCTCCTACGAGCAGTACTTC.

This clone was picked up one time. The rearrangement links TRBV11-3 to TRBJ2-1; 8 nucleotides agree with TRBD1. CDR3 length: 16 amino acids. The germline V gene has CDR1 SGHNT and CDR2 YENEEA. With V trimmed by 1 base and J by 7 bases, 9 bases remained unmatched. The CDR3 loop is CASSLGSTGGGNEQFF. The CDR3, as DNA: TGTGCCAGCAGCTTAGGTTCTACAGGGGGTGGAAATGAGCAGTTCTTC.

The rearrangement links TRBV15 to TRBJ1-1; no clear D. In germline, CDR1 is LNHNV, CDR2 YYDKDF (reference sequence). The CDR3 consists of 15 residues. The germline V and J ends were trimmed by 1 base and 0 bases, with 9 bases remaining between them. The CDR3 here is CATSRGSHLNTEAFF. In DNA form, the CDR3 reads TGTGCCACCAGCAGAGGCTCACATCTGAACACTGAAGCTTTCTTT.

The CDR3: CASSTRDSPYEQYF. The DNA of the CDR3 is TGTGCCAGTAGTACCAGGGACAGCCCTTACGAGCAGTACTTC. The chain joins TRBV19 to TRBJ2-7; 7 bases map to TRBD1. Looked up from germline, CDR1 is LNHDA and CDR2 is SQIVND (reference sequence). This CDR3 region has 14 residues. V was clipped by 4 bases and J by 4 bases; unmatched bases: 7. Supplemented by reference TRBV19 and TRBJ2-7, the full variable domain reads DGGITQSPKYLFRKEGQNVTLSCEQNLNHDAMYWYRQDPGQGLRLIYYSQIVNDFQKGDIAEGYSVSREKKESFPLTVTSAQKNPTAFYLCASSTRDSPYEQYFGPGTRLTVT.

This clone has only one observation. CDR3 protein: CASSYTQRGGTDTQYF. As DNA, the CDR3 is TGTGCCAGCAGTTACACGCAGCGGGGGGGCACAGATACGCAGTATTTT. The genes are TRBV6-6 and TRBJ2-3; TRBD2 matches at 9 bases. V dropped 2 bases and J dropped 1; count of bases not matched to a gene: 4. Germline assignment: CDR1 MNHNY and CDR2 SVGAGI (reference sequence). This CDR3 region has 16 residues.

This clone has only one observation. The V gene is TRBV19, the J gene TRBJ1-2; 9 bases fit TRBD1. The CDR3 has 12 amino acids. Germline CDR1 reads LNHDA; CDR2 reads SQIVND (reference sequence). Losses at the gene ends were 7 bases for V and 4 bases for J; bases not matched to a gene: 1. The chain's CDR3 is CASKDRGYGYTF. DNA of the CDR3: TGTGCCAGTAAGGACAGGGGCTATGGCTACACCTTC.

V usage is TRBV29-1 and J usage is TRBJ2-4, with TRBD1 matching over 10 bases. The CDR3 contains 15 residues. V trimming: 7 bases; J trimming: 11 bases; junction bases outside the gene matches: 17. Germline CDR1 reads SQVTM; CDR2 reads ANQGSEA. CDR3 sequence reads: CSAKRAGTGEGVQYF. The CDR3 DNA follows: TGCAGCGCTAAGCGGGCTGGGACAGGGGAAGGGGTTCAGTACTTC.

The rearrangement joins TRBV5-4 to TRBJ2-3, with 8 bases matching TRBD2. The CDR3 is made up of 16 amino acids. V gave up 0 bases and J gave up 4 bases; unmatched junction bases: 7. CDR1 is SGHNT and CDR2 is YYREEE in the germline V gene (reference sequence). CDR3 sequence (DNA): TGTGCCAGCAGCTTGGCCTTATCGGGGGGGGCAGATACGCAGTATTTT. Translating it yields CASSLALSGGADTQYF.

J is TRBJ1-6 and V is TRBV5-6; TRBD1 matches 8 bases. With V trimmed by 2 bases and J by 10 bases, 5 bases remained unmatched. Germline CDR1 reads SGHDT; CDR2 reads YYEEEE. The CDR3 is 14 residues long. The CDR3 coding sequence is TGTGCCAGCAGCTTTCGGGACAGGCGGTCACCCCTCCACTTT. Amino acid sequence: CASSFRDRRSPLHF.

The gene calls are TRBV14 and TRBJ2-1, with 9 bases aligning to TRBD2. V was clipped by 3 bases and J by 10 bases; unmatched bases: 10. The CDR3 contains 15 residues. Germline V gene lookup returns CDR1 SGHDN and CDR2 FVKESK. CDR3: CASSHRTPSGEEQFF. For the CDR3, the DNA is TGTGCCAGCAGCCATCGAACCCCTAGCGGGGAAGAGCAGTTCTTC.

This chain connects TRBV7-3 to TRBJ2-7; 10 positions match TRBD1. Germline lookup yields CDR1 SGHTA and CDR2 FQGTGA. The J segment lost 5 bases and the V segment lost 2 bases, leaving 6 bases of the junction unmatched. The CDR3 has 15 residues. CDR3 nucleotide sequence: TGTGCCAGCAGCTTAGGGACAGGGGTGGTTGACGAGCAGTACTTC. It translates to CASSLGTGVVDEQYF.

A single count supports this clone. The chain carries TRBV11-3 and TRBJ1-1; TRBD1 is a possible D gene (5 bases). V dropped 0 bases and J dropped 5 bases, with 13 bases sitting between them. The CDR3 is 15 residues long. The germline V gene encodes CDR1 SGHNT and CDR2 YENEEA. The CDR3 here is CASSLDFLGRTEAFF. In DNA, the CDR3 is TGTGCCAGCAGCTTAGACTTCCTGGGGCGTACTGAAGCTTTCTTT. The whole variable domain, remainder taken from reference TRBV11-3 and TRBJ1-1, is EAGVVQSPRYKIIEKKQPVAFWCNPISGHNTLYWYLQNLGQGPELLIRYENEEAVDDSQLPKDRFSAERLKGVDSTLKIQPAELGDSAVYLCASSLDFLGRTEAFFGQGTRLTVV.

This clone was found a few times. V and J are TRBV11-2 and TRBJ1-2, with 8 bases matching TRBD1. Germline trimming cut 5 bases from V and 4 bases from J; bases unmatched to any gene: 9. This CDR3 is 15 amino acids long. Germline loops: CDR1 SGHAT, CDR2 FQNNGV. CDR3 coding DNA: TGTGCCAGCAGCCATCGGGACAGGAGACTCTATGGCTACACCTTC. It translates to CASSHRDRRLYGYTF.